This record looks at one TCR beta chain sequence and its context. The data were taken from a study of OX40 agonist ivuxolimab in advanced cancers. The data were produced by immunoSEQ multiplex PCR, yet TCRdb's version contains in-frame clones alone and is incomplete. This sample carries about 94,000 clones, around 90% of them seen once, and the ten largest clones take around 0.3%. The V end lost 1 base, the J end lost 1 base, and 6 bases lay between the germline ends. The CDR3 covers 14 residues. Germline CDR1 SEHNR, CDR2 FQNEAQ (reference sequence). Source: CD4+ or CD8+ T cells sorted from blood, taken in a trial of the OX40 agonist ivuxolimab. This TCR was recovered from an adult with an advanced solid tumor such as melanoma, head and neck, liver or kidney cancer. This rearrangement joins TRBV7-9 to TRBJ2-3; D gene ambiguous. CDR3 coding DNA: TGTGCCAGCAGCTTAGACGGGCGCACAGATACGCAGTATTTT. Its protein product is CASSLDGRTDTQYF. Based on the CDR3 plus reference TRBV7-9 and TRBJ2-3, the full variable domain is DTGVSQNPRHKITKRGQNVTFRCDPISEHNRLYWYRQTLGQGPEFLTYFQNEAQLEKSRLLSDRFSAERPKGSFSTLEIQRTEQGDSAMYLCASSLDGRTDTQYFGPGTRLTVL.